This T cell receptor (beta chain) was captured in a study of spatial heterogeneity in lung cancer. This clonotype was seen many times. The V and J ends lost 0 bases and 0 bases respectively, with 6 bases between them. Germline CDR1 is SGHRS and CDR2 is YFSETQ. CDR3 length: 15 amino acids. In the library, each TCR cDNA molecule bore its own unique molecular identifier. MiXCR was run by TCRdb on the 5' RACE reads, yielding one entry per CDR3 protein. Of roughly 13,000 distinct CDR3 sequences in the sample, about 9.4% are singletons; the top ten hold around 29%. This sample's time point: sample taken at primary tumor resection. Extraction of whole RNA from tumor, nontumor lung or frozen PBMC preceded unsorted sequencing.

The chain couples TRBV5-1 to TRBJ2-2; D possibly matches TRBD1 or TRBD2 (5 bases each). This clonotype was obtained from a male donor with early-stage non-small cell lung cancer. Sequencing was performed on PBMCs, taken at surgery. CDR3 nucleotides: TGCGCCAGCAGCTTGGAGGGACCGAACACCGGGGAGCTGTTTTTT. Residues: CASSLEGPNTGELFF. Full variable domain (missing parts from reference TRBV5-1 and TRBJ2-2): KAGVTQTPRYLIKTRGQQVTLSCSPISGHRSVSWYQQTPGQGLQFLFEYFSETQRNKGNFPGRFSGRQFSNSRSEMNVSTLELGDSALYLCASSLEGPNTGELFFGEGSRLTVL.